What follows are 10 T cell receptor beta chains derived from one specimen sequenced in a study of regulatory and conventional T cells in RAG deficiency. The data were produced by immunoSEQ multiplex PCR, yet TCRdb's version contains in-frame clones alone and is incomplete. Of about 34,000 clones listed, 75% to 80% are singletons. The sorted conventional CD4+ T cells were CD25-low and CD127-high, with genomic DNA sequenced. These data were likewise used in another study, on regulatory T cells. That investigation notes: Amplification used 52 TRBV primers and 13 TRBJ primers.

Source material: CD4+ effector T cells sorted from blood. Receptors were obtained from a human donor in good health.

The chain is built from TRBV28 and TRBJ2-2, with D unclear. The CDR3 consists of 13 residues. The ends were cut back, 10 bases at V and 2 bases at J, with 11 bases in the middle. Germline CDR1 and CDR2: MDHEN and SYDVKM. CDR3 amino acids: CAITTYNTGELFF. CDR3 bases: TGTGCCATAACTACTTATAACACCGGGGAGCTGTTTTTT.

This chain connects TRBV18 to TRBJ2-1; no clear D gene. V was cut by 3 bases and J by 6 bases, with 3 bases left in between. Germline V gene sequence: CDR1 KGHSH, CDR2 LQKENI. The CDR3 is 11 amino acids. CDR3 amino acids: CASSPTNEQFF. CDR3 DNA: TGTGCCAGCTCACCCACCAATGAGCAGTTCTTC.

CDR3 residues: CASSEGQGNGNSPLHF. The DNA of the CDR3 is TGTGCCAGCAGCGAAGGACAGGGTAATGGGAATTCACCCCTCCACTTT. The J gene is TRBJ1-6, the V gene TRBV7-9; TRBD1 aligns across 8 bases. The germline CDR1 and CDR2 sequences are SEHNR and FQNEAQ (reference sequence). The CDR3 is 16 residues long. V lost 5 bases to trimming and J lost 7 bases; unmatched junction nucleotides: 10.

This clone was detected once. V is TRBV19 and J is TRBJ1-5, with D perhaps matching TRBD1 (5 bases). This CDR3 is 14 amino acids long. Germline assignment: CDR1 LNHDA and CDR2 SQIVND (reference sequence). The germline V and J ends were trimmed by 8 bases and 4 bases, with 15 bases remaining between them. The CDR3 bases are TGTGCCAGTCGGTTCAGGGAAACAAATCAGCCCCAGCATTTT. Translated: CASRFRETNQPQHF.

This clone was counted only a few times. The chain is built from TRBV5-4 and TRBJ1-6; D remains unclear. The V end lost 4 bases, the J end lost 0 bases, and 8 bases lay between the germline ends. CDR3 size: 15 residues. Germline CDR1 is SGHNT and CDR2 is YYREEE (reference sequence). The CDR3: CASSRESSYNSPLHF. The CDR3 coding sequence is TGTGCCAGCAGCCGAGAGAGCTCCTATAATTCACCCCTCCACTTT. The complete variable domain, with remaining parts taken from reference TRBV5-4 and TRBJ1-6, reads ETGVTQSPTHLIKTRGQQVTLRCSSQSGHNTVSWYQQALGQGPQFIFQYYREEENGRGNFPPRFSGLQFPNYSSELNVNALELDDSALYLCASSRESSYNSPLHFGNGTRLTVT.

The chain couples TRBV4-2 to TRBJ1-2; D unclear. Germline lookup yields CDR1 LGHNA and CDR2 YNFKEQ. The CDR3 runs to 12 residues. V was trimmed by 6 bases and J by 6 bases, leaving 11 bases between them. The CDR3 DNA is TGTGCCAGCAGTGAGGCCATGGATGGCTACACCTTC. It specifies CASSEAMDGYTF.

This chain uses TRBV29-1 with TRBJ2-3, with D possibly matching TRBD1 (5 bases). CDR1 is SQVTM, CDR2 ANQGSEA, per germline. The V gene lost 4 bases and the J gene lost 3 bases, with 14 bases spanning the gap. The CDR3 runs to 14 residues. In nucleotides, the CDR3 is TGCAGCGTTGTGCGCCAGGGAAGAACAGATACGCAGTATTTT. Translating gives CSVVRQGRTDTQYF.

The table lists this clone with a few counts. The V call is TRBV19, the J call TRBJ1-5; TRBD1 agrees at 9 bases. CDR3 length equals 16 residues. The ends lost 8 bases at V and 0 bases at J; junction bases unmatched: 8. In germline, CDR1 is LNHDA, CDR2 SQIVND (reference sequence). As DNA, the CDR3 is TGTGCCAGTGGCAGGACAGGGGATTATAGCAATCAGCCCCAGCATTTT. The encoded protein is CASGRTGDYSNQPQHF. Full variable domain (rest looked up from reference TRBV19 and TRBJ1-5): DGGITQSPKYLFRKEGQNVTLSCEQNLNHDAMYWYRQDPGQGLRLIYYSQIVNDFQKGDIAEGYSVSREKKESFPLTVTSAQKNPTAFYLCASGRTGDYSNQPQHFGDGTRLSIL.

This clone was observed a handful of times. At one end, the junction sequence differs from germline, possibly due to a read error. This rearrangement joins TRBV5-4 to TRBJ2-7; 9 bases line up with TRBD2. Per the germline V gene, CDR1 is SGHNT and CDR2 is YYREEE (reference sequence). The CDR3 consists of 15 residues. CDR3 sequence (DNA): TGTGCCAGCAGCTTGGGCGGGGGGGCCTCCGACGAGCAGTACTTC. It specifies CASSLGGGASDEQYF.

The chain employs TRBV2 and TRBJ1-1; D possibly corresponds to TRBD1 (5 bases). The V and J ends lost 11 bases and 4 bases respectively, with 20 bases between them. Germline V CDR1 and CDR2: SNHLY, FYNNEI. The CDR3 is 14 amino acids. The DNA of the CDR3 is TGTGCCGGAAGCCTCCGGGGCAAGGGCACTGAAGCTTTCTTT. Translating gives CAGSLRGKGTEAFF.